This T cell receptor beta chain is from a study of blood T cell repertoires in COVID-19. In the study overall: From T cells, B-cell-depleted T cells, or PBMCs came the material, which was cDNA or gDNA.

The CDR3 sequence is 15 residues long. Looked up from germline, CDR1 is MNHNY and CDR2 is SVGAGI (reference sequence). The V gene end was trimmed by 6 bases and the J gene end by 2 bases; junction bases not matched to a gene: 10. The Seattle patients joined while their infection was active and were tracked longitudinally afterward. Produced via immunoSEQ multiplex PCR; TCRdb's table is partial and in-frame only. The sample holds about 210,000 clones; almost 85% are singletons and the top ten take roughly 5.3%. V gene TRBV6-6 combines with J gene TRBJ2-7; 7 nucleotides line up with TRBD1. The sequencing sample was made of peripheral blood. The sequence derives from a man between 50 and 59 years old with COVID-19, enrolled during active disease. This chain's CDR3 is CASSQSGQAAYEQYF. The CDR3 nucleotides read TGTGCCAGCAGCCAATCCGGACAGGCTGCCTACGAGCAGTACTTC.